A single sample is the source of the 5 T cell receptor beta chains below, sequenced in a study of T cells after yellow fever vaccination. Each CDR3 protein is one row after TCRdb ran MiXCR on the 5' RACE reads. Of 400,000 to 450,000 distinct CDR3 sequences in the sample, 15% to 20% were seen once. Sample: PBMCs, taken before the yellow fever booster vaccination. The source is a man between 18 and 29 years old who received the YFV17D yellow fever vaccine.

V usage is TRBV7-2 and J usage is TRBJ2-3; 12 bases agree with TRBD2. The trim removed 5 bases at V and 8 bases at J, leaving 5 bases unmatched. This CDR3 is 14 amino acids long. Germline V gives CDR1 SGHTA, CDR2 FQGNSA. In nucleotides, the CDR3 is TGTGCCAGCAGCGGGACTAGCGGGCGGGCTACGCAGTATTTT. Translation gives CASSGTSGRATQYF. The full variable domain, rest sourced from reference TRBV7-2 and TRBJ2-3, is GAGVSQSPSNKVTEKGKDVELRCDPISGHTALYWYRQSLGQGLEFLIYFQGNSAPDKSGLPSDRFSAERTGGSVSTLTIQRTQQEDSAVYLCASSGTSGRATQYFGPGTRLTVL.

The gene calls are TRBV6-6 and TRBJ1-6; D may be TRBD1 (5 bases). The CDR3 covers 14 residues. V lost 7 bases to trimming and J lost 7 bases, with 14 bases between them. CDR1 is MNHNY, CDR2 SVGAGI, per germline (reference sequence). The CDR3 DNA sequence: TGTGCCAGCATGGGGGGGGATGGAAATTCACCCCTCCACTTT. Translation: CASMGGDGNSPLHF.

The chain combines TRBV12-3 or TRBV12-4 with TRBJ1-3; D call uncertain. There are 14 residues in the CDR3. With 5 bases removed from V and 0 bases from J, the gap between germline ends came to 8 bases. DNA for the CDR3: TGTGCCAGCAGTCTCGTCTTCTCTGGAAACACCATATATTTT. Protein product: CASSLVFSGNTIYF.

V usage is TRBV7-8 and J usage is TRBJ1-6, with D unclear. The CDR3 extends over 13 amino acids. CDR1 SGHVS and CDR2 FQNEAQ come from the germline V gene. V was pared by 5 bases and J by 7 bases, with 9 bases between. The CDR3 bases are TGTGCCAGCAGCCCGACCCGGAATTCACCCCTCCACTTT. Translated: CASSPTRNSPLHF.

This clonotype turned up a few times. The chain links TRBV4-1 to TRBJ2-3; D not resolved. CDR1 is MGHRA, CDR2 YSYEKL, per germline. V was shortened by 0 bases and J by 4 bases, with 14 bases between the two germline ends. The CDR3 runs 16 residues. The CDR3 DNA sequence: TGCGCCAGCAGCCAAGATCTCGAATTGGGTTCAGATACGCAGTATTTT. This sequence encodes CASSQDLELGSDTQYF.